This TCR beta chain was identified in a study of cytomegalovirus exposure and HLA in healthy donors. The CDR3 has 16 amino acids. V gave up 5 bases and J gave up 4 bases; unmatched junction bases: 11. Germline V gene lookup returns CDR1 SEHNR and CDR2 FQNEAQ (reference sequence). Primers for the PCR totalled 60 Vbeta and 13 Jbeta. Clones were read by immunoSEQ multiplex PCR, and TCRdb kept only the in-frame ones, dropping some. The table records 150,000 to 180,000 clones, under 80% of them present only once. The sequencing input was PBMCs. This clonotype originated in a man aged 25-45 years in good health and CMV-seronegative. The gene calls are TRBV7-9 and TRBJ2-7; 10 bases are a match to TRBD1. The CDR3 bases are TGTGCCAGCAGCGCACTGACCGGGACAGGGGTATACGAGCAGTACTTC. Translated: CASSALTGTGVYEQYF.